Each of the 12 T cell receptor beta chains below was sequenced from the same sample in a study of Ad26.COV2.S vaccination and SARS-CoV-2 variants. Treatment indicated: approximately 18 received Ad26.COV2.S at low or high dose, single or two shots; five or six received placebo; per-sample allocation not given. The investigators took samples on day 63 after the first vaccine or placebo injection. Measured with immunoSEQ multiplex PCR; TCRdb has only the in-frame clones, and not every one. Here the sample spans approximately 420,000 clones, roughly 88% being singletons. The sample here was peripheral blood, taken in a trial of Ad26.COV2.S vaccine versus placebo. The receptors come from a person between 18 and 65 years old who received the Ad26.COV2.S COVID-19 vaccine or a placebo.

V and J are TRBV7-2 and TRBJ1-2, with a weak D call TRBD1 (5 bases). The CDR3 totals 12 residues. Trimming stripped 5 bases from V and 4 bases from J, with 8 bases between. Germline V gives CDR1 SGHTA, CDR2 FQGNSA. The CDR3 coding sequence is TGTGCCAGCAGCCGGGACGCCTATGGCTACACCTTC. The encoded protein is CASSRDAYGYTF.

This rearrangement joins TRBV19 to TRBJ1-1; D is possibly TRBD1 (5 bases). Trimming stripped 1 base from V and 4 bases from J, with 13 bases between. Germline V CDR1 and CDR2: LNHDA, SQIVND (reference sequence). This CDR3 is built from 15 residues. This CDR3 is CASSIVGGISTEAFF. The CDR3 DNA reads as TGTGCCAGTAGTATAGTCGGGGGAATATCCACTGAAGCTTTCTTT.

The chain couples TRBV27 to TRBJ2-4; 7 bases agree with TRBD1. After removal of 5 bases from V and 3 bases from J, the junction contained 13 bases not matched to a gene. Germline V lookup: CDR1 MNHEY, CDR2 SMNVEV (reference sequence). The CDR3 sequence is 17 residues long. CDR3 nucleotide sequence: TGTGCCAGCAGTCAAATCCCCCCACAGGGGAACAAAAACATTCAGTACTTC. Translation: CASSQIPPQGNKNIQYF.

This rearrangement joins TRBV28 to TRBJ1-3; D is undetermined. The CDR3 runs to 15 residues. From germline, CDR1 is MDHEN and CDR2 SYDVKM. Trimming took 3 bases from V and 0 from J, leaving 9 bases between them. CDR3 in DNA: TGTGCCAGCAGTTTCTCAGTACTCTCTGGAAACACCATATATTTT. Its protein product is CASSFSVLSGNTIYF.

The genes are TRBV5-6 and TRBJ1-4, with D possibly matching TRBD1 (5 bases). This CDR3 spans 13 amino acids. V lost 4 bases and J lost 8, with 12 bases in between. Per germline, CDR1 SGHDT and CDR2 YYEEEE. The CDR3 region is CASSPAGGEKLFF. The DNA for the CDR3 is TGTGCCAGCAGCCCAGCGGGGGGAGAAAAACTGTTTTTT. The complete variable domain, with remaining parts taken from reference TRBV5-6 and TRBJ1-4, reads DAGVTQSPTHLIKTRGQQVTLRCSPKSGHDTVSWYQQALGQGPQFIFQYYEEEERQRGNFPDRFSGHQFPNYSSELNVNALLLGDSALYLCASSPAGGEKLFFGSGTQLSVL.

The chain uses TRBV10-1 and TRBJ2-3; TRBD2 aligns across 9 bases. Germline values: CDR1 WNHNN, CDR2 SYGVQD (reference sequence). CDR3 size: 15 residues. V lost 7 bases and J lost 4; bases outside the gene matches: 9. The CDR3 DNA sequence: TGCGCCAGCATTCCTAGCGGGGAGCACTCAGATACGCAGTATTTT. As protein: CASIPSGEHSDTQYF.

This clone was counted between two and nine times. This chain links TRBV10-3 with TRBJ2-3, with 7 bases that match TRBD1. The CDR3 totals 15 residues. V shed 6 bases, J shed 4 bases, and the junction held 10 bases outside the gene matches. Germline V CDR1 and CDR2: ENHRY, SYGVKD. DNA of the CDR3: TGTGCCATCAGCCAGACAGGGCAATTTGCAGATACGCAGTATTTT. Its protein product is CAISQTGQFADTQYF.

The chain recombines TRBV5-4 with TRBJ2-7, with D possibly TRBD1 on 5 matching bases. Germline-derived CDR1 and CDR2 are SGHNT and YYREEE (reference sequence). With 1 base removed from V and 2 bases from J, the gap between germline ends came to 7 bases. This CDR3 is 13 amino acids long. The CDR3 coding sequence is TGTGCCAGCAGCTTGAAGGGGACCTACGAGCAGTACTTC. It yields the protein CASSLKGTYEQYF.

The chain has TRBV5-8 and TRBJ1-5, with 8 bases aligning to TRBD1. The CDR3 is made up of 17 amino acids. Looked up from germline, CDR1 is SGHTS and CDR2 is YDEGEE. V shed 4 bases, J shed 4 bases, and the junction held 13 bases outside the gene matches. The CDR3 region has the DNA TGTGCCAGCAGCCTAAGGACAGGGAACTACCAAAATCAGCCCCAGCATTTT. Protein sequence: CASSLRTGNYQNQPQHF.

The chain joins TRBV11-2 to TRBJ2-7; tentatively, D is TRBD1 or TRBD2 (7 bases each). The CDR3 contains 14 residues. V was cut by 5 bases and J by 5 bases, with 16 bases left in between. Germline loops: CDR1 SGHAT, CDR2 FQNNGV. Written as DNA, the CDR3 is TGTGCCAGCAGCCTACAGGGGAGGGGTCACGAGCAGTACTTC. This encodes CASSLQGRGHEQYF.

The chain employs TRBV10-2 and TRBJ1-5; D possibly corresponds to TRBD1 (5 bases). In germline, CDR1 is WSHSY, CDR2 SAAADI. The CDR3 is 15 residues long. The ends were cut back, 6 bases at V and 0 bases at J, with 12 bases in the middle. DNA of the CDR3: TGCGCCAGCAGCCTCCAGGGACTTAGCAATCAGCCCCAGCATTTT. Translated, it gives CASSLQGLSNQPQHF.

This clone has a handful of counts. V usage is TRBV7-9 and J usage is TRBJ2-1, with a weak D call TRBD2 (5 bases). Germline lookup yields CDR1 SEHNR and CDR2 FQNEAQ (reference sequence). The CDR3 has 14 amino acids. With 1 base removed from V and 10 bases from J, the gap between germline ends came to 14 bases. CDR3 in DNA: TGTGCCAGCAGCTTAGATTCTAGCACGGGCGAGCAGTTCTTC. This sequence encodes CASSLDSSTGEQFF.